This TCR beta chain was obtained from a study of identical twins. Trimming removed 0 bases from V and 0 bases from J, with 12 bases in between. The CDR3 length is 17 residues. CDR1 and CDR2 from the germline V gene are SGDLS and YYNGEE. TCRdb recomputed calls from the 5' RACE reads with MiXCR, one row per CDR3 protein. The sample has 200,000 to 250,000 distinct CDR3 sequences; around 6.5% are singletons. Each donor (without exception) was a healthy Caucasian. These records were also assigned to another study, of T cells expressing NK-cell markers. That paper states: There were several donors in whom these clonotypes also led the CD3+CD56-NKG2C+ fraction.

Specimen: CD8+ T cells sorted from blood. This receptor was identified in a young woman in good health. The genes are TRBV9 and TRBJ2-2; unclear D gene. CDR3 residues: CASSVVGNPSNTGELFF. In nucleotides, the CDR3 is TGTGCCAGCAGCGTAGTAGGTAACCCTTCGAACACCGGGGAGCTGTTTTTT.